This record looks at one T cell receptor (beta chain) sequence and its context. This clone was observed a few times. The antigen it recognizes is unknown. No per-base quality is available; no much larger clone lies one base away. The sample comes from a study of control samples from healthy donors and cancer patients (dated by TCRdb to 2020 to 2021). Library preparation used the immunoSEQ multiplex PCR assay. What TCRdb holds here is the immuneACCESS table cut down to in-frame rearrangements. Part of the clones is not present; checked against another copy, under half of the missing clones reflect an unresolved V gene, and the others are unexplained. This sample is represented by 52,000 or so clones; 90% to 95% of them were singletons. The top ten constitute roughly 4% of the sample. The germline V gene supplies CDR1 MRHNA and CDR2 SNTAGT. Trimming accounts for 5 bases at V and 6 bases at J, while the number of junction bases matched to no gene is 2. The CDR3, cysteine through phenylalanine, is 15 amino acids long. This entry keeps only the CDR3 DNA: 45 bases, framed from base 1.

The sequencing sample was made of blood. The receptor was derived from a man aged 25 to 40 in good health. In this chain, TRBV6-4 is recombined with TRBJ2-2; 14 bases in between match TRBD2. At the DNA level, the sequence is TGTGCCAGCAGTCCGACTAGCGGGGGGGCCGGGGAGCTGTTTTTT. Its translation reads: CASSPTSGGAGELFF.